This T cell receptor (beta chain) was sequenced for a study of siplizumab effects on memory and regulatory T cells. As to this clone: As yet, its antigen is unknown.

Broader study findings: Contribution to the alloresponse seemed major for naive T cells, which also seemed more diverse than memory cells.

Around 9.1 x 10^4 TCR templates per sample were sequenced. Produced via immunoSEQ multiplex PCR; TCRdb's table is partial and in-frame only. The sample carries roughly 120,000 clones, under 95% recorded once. CDR1 is SGHRS and CDR2 is YFSETQ in the germline V gene. Trimming removed 4 bases from V and 4 bases from J; junction bases left unmatched: 6. The CDR3 contains 15 residues. The sequencing sample was made of Tregs sorted from blood. This sequence was found in a human donor in good health. This chain connects TRBV5-1 to TRBJ2-1, with TRBD1 matching over 9 bases. This CDR3 is CASSADGTGYNEQFF. The CDR3 nucleotides are TGCGCCAGCAGCGCCGACGGGACAGGGTACAATGAGCAGTTCTTC.